These 8 T cell receptor beta chains were all obtained from the same sample, sequenced in a study of cytomegalovirus exposure and HLA in healthy donors. The method was immunoSEQ multiplex PCR; TCRdb's version includes in-frame clones alone and lacks a portion of them. The sample consists of about 58,000 clones, 90% of them appearing once. Sequences were obtained from PBMCs. These receptors came from a man aged 18 to 30 in good health and CMV-seronegative.

This chain connects TRBV5-3 to TRBJ2-7; 7 positions agree with TRBD2. TRBV5-3 is identified as an open reading frame with a role that is uncertain. The length of the CDR3 is 16 residues. Trimming removed 0 bases from V and 6 bases from J; junction bases left unmatched: 12. The CDR3 here is CARSLGGRAVVGEQYF. The DNA for the CDR3 is TGTGCCAGAAGCTTGGGTGGGAGGGCCGTGGTAGGCGAGCAGTACTTC.

This clone came up once. The sample holds other DNA sequences that translate to the same CDR3. V usage is TRBV30 and J usage is TRBJ2-7, with 7 bases fitting TRBD2. Trimming removed 6 bases from V and 3 bases from J; junction bases left unmatched: 17. In germline, CDR1 is GTSNPN, CDR2 SVGIG (reference sequence). This CDR3 is built from 16 residues. The CDR3 nucleotides are TGTGCCTGCCTAAAGGGACTTGCGGGAGTGGGCTACGAGCAGTACTTC. This gives the protein CACLKGLAGVGYEQYF. Combining the CDR3 with reference TRBV30 and TRBJ2-7 gives the whole variable domain SQTIHQWPATLVQPVGSPLSLECTVEGTSNPNLYWYRQAAGRGLQLLFYSVGIGQISSEVPQNLSASRPQDRQFILSSKKLLLSDSGFYLCACLKGLAGVGYEQYFGPGTRLTVT.

The rearrangement joins TRBV6-4 to TRBJ2-1; D is possibly TRBD2 (6 bases). V shed 4 bases and J shed 9 bases, with 7 bases lying between them. CDR1 and CDR2 (germline): MRHNA, SNTAGT. The CDR3 has 11 amino acids. CDR3 residues: CASSGGAEQFF. The CDR3 nucleotides read TGTGCCAGCAGTGGCGGGGCTGAGCAGTTCTTC.

The rearrangement links TRBV7-9 to TRBJ2-7, with D perhaps TRBD2 (5 bases). Germline assignment: CDR1 SEHNR and CDR2 FQNEAQ (reference sequence). V shed 2 bases and J shed 4 bases, with 6 bases lying between them. CDR3 length: 12 amino acids. The CDR3 nucleotides read TGTGCCAGCAGCTTAAGAGGGTACGAGCAGTACTTC. It codes for CASSLRGYEQYF.

The gene calls are TRBV10-3 and TRBJ1-1; D gene uncertain. V was trimmed by 6 bases and J by 1 base, leaving 12 bases between them. Germline CDR1 reads ENHRY; CDR2 reads SYGVKD. The CDR3 length is 14 residues. This CDR3 reads CAISPLAGNTEAFF. The CDR3 nucleotides read TGTGCCATCAGCCCCCTGGCAGGGAACACTGAAGCTTTCTTT.

V usage is TRBV21-1 and J usage is TRBJ1-1; TRBD1 is the table's D call and was not checked against the DNA. TRBV21-1 is a documented pseudogene. This CDR3 spans 17 amino acids. The CDR3 loop is CASSRDKTGATNTEAFF. Written as DNA, the CDR3 is TGTGCCAGCAGCAGAGACAAGACAGGGGCGACGAACACTGAAGCTTTCTTT.

The rearrangement links TRBV18 to TRBJ1-2; 10 bases match TRBD1. Germline values: CDR1 KGHSH, CDR2 LQKENI. This CDR3 spans 17 amino acids. V was clipped by 2 bases and J by 0 bases; unmatched bases: 6. This CDR3 reads CASSPYSGQGANYGYTF. The DNA for the CDR3 is TGTGCCAGCTCACCATACTCAGGACAGGGGGCTAACTATGGCTACACCTTC.

The gene calls are TRBV29-1 and TRBJ2-7, with 9 bases fitting TRBD1. There are 12 residues in the CDR3. Germline-derived CDR1 and CDR2 are SQVTM and ANQGSEA. The junction had 5 bases not matched to a gene; V was cut back by 7 bases and J by 4 bases. The chain's CDR3 is CSAAQGAYEQYF. DNA for the CDR3: TGCAGCGCGGCACAGGGGGCGTACGAGCAGTACTTC.